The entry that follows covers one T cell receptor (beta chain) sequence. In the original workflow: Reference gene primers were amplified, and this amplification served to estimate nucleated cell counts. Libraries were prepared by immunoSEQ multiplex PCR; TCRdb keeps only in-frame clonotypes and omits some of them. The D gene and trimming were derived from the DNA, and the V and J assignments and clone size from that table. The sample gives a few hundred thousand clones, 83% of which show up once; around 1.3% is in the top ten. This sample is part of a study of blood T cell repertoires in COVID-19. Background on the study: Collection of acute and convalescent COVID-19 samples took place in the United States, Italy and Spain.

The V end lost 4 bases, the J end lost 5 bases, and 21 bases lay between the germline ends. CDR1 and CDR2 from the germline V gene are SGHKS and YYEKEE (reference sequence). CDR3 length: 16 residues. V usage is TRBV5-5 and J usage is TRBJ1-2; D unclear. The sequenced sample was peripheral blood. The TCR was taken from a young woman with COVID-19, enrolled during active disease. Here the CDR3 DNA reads TGTGCCAGCAGCCACGTCCTCCGGGAACTCTCTTATGGCTACACCTTC. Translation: CASSHVLRELSYGYTF.